The clone carrying this TCR beta chain has only a few counts. The antigen is unknown. The same CDR3 is also encoded by other DNA sequences in this sample. The repertoire was sequenced with immunoSEQ multiplex PCR; TCRdb's copy has only in-frame clones and lacks some. The repertoire consists of fewer than 400,000 clones, with roughly 70% occurring once and the leading ten covering about 6.7%. The sample comes from a study of cytotoxic CD8 clonotypes in ibrutinib-treated CLL. Study at large: The group held about 11 relapsed/refractory and fewer than 16 treatment-naive patients, with under 18 IGHV unmutated. Overall, approximately 25 responses were partial and 2 complete; following median about 68 months, roughly 14 patients stayed remitted and some 12 progressed. Study results and caveats: Baseline-level clonality went beyond age-matched healthy donors and moved in step with circulating CD8+ T-cell counts.

This CDR3 is 11 amino acids long. Germline V lookup: CDR1 MNHEY, CDR2 SMNVEV (reference sequence). The V end lost 5 bases, the J end lost 2 bases, and 4 bases lay between the germline ends. This chain links TRBV27 with TRBJ2-7; D is ambiguous. The material sequenced was PBMCs, taken after 36 months of ibrutinib treatment. The source of this sequence is a human donor with chronic lymphocytic leukemia. The CDR3 protein is CASSSTYEQYF. CDR3 sequence (DNA): TGTGCCAGCAGTAGTACCTACGAGCAGTACTTC.